One T cell receptor beta chain is described in this entry. Its antigen remains unknown. Germline V gene data show CDR1 as SGHRS and CDR2 as YFSETQ. The V end was cut by 5 bases, the J end by 7 bases, with 15 bases between. This CDR3 contains 14 residues. The data were taken from a study of radiotherapy plus CTLA-4 blockade in lung cancer. At the level of the study: Objective responses were recorded in around 18% of patients, with disease control recorded in 31%.

Data came from immunoSEQ multiplex PCR; TCRdb stores just in-frame clones and leaves some out. This sample has 43,000 or so clones; about three quarters occur once, and the top ten carry around 3.3%. Study conclusions and caveats: Early blood T cell clone dynamics, with interferon-beta, were reported to best predict response.

Patients in the study, people with chemo-refractory metastatic non-small-cell lung cancer, received focal radiation plus ipilimumab CTLA-4 blockade. Sequencing used peripheral blood, obtained from a patient treated with radiotherapy plus ipilimumab. The clonotype originates from a human donor with non-small cell lung cancer who had a complete response to radiotherapy plus ipilimumab. The J gene is TRBJ2-2, the V gene TRBV5-1, with D maybe TRBD2 (6 bases). CDR3 bases: TGCGCCAGCAGACGACTAGAAATGGGCGGGGAGCTGTTTTTT. Translation: CASRRLEMGGELFF.